This T cell receptor (beta chain) was captured by sequencing in a study of breast tumors, draining lymph nodes, adjacent tissues. In this sample, this clonotype turned up many times. MiXCR, applied by TCRdb to the multiplex PCR reads, yields one record per CDR3 protein. The data show about 180,000 distinct CDR3 sequences, with around a third seen just once and less than 4% held by the top ten. Samples came from axillary lymph nodes draining the breast cancer. The CDR3 extends over 13 amino acids. Per the germline V gene, CDR1 is DFQATT and CDR2 is SNEGSKA (reference sequence). Between the trimmed V and J ends, which lost 0 bases and 8 bases, there was a span of 13 bases.

This chain connects TRBV20-1 to TRBJ1-2, with D possibly being TRBD1 (5 bases). Sequencing input: axillary lymph node tissue. The clonotype comes from a female donor with breast cancer. Some clones in this sample may be carry-over from other donors' samples. The CDR3 DNA is TGCAGTGCTAGAGAGGCTAGGGGAGAAGGCTACACCTTC. As protein: CSAREARGEGYTF.